This entry concerns a single TCR beta chain. Its specificity is unknown. CDR3 length: 11 residues. In germline, CDR1 is SGHAT, CDR2 FQNNGV. Trimming stripped 5 bases from V and 3 bases from J, with 2 bases between. Investigators merged groups given second doses at roughly 4 or roughly 12 weeks. Measured with immunoSEQ multiplex PCR; TCRdb has only the in-frame clones, and not every one. The repertoire holds around 87,000 clones, with roughly nine tenths as singletons. The data belong to a study of T cell responses to AZD1222 COVID-19 vaccine. Study outcomes and limitations: The breadth and depth of Spike-specific TCRs increased once two AZD1222 doses had been given. Per reports, nearly half of all spike-specific TCRs target regions that are unmutated in variants.

This sequence originates from an adult who received the AZD1222 COVID-19 vaccine. Sequencing was performed on peripheral blood, taken 28 days after the second AZD1222 dose. The V gene is TRBV11-2, the J gene TRBJ2-1; no reliable D call. In DNA form, the CDR3 reads TGTGCCAGCAGCCACTACAATGAGCAGTTCTTC. Translated: CASSHYNEQFF.